This entry is about one T cell receptor (beta chain). The sample originates from a study of blood T cell repertoires in COVID-19. Profiling relied on immunoSEQ multiplex PCR, and the TCRdb table lists in-frame clones only, not all of them. Of tens of thousands of clones in the sample, roughly nine tenths were seen once. V dropped 8 bases and J dropped 6 bases, with 22 bases sitting between them. CDR3 length: 15 amino acids. Germline V lookup: CDR1 LNHDA, CDR2 SQIVND (reference sequence). The V and J genes are TRBV19 and TRBJ1-2; D is undetermined. Sequencing was performed on peripheral blood. The TCR comes from a human donor with acute or convalescent COVID-19. The donor label of this sample is uncertain. The DNA of the CDR3 is TGTGCCAGTCTCCAGCGGAGGTCCGGGTTAGATGGCTACACCTTC. This encodes CASLQRRSGLDGYTF.